The clone carrying this T cell receptor beta chain has only a few counts. Its matching antigen is unknown. This record belongs to a study of OX40 agonist ivuxolimab in advanced cancers. Study observations and caveats: Clonal expansion from baseline to week 6 occurred in both CD4+ and CD8+ T cells. Expansion of clones was among the lowest in partial responders at 0.1-3.0 mg/kg.

TCRdb's table, derived via immunoSEQ multiplex PCR, lists solely in-frame clones and lacks some. Of about 140,000 clones detected, 85% to 95% appear once; the ten largest clones hold roughly 1%. The timepoints at which blood was sampled were baseline, cycle 4 day 1, and cycle 7 day 1. Trimming took off 4 bases at V and 1 base at J, with 10 bases between the two ends. This CDR3 comprises 13 residues. Germline CDR1 and CDR2: GTSNPN and SVGIG (reference sequence). The source material was CD4+ or CD8+ T cells sorted from blood, sampled in a trial of the OX40 agonist ivuxolimab. This sequence originates from an adult with an advanced solid tumor such as melanoma, head and neck, liver or kidney cancer. The V gene is TRBV30, the J gene TRBJ1-1; D not certain. CDR3 DNA: TGTGCCTGGATTAAGTGGGGGAACACTGAAGCTTTCTTT. Amino acid sequence: CAWIKWGNTEAFF.